This T cell receptor beta chain was retrieved from a study of blood T cell repertoires in COVID-19. Two negative PCRs, clearance, or symptom resolution were required of recovered Cohort 3 donors. From germline, CDR1 is GTSNPN and CDR2 SVGIG (reference sequence). V gave up 4 bases and J gave up 8 bases, with 17 bases separating them. The CDR3 is 14 residues long. In the authors' methods: Estimates of nucleated cell counts were drawn from the amplification of reference gene primers. The table came from immunoSEQ multiplex PCR; TCRdb's copy has only in-frame clones and leaves some out. The V and J calls and the clone size are those of that table, but D and trimming were determined from the DNA. The sample records 350,000 or so clones, roughly 87% being singletons.

This receptor was obtained from a woman between 25 and 40 years old who had recovered from COVID-19. This chain links TRBV30 with TRBJ1-4, with TRBD1 as a possible D gene (5 bases). Sequencing was carried out using PBMCs or T cells enriched from blood (not recorded which). For the CDR3, the DNA is TGTGCCTGGACCCCCGCAGGGTTCGGGGAAAAACTGTTTTTT. Translation: CAWTPAGFGEKLFF.